A single sample gave rise to the 5 T cell receptor beta chains below, sequenced in a study of Graves' ophthalmopathy and Graves' hyperthyroidism. The TCR beta CDR3 regions underwent amplification from RNA transcripts. Scientists carried out first-round RT-PCR using HTBI primers and then a second-round multiplex PCR. TCRdb re-called the multiplex PCR reads through MiXCR, storing one row per CDR3 protein. The sample comprises approximately 330,000 distinct CDR3 sequences, 15% to 20% of which are singletons, and roughly an eighth rests with the top ten. The sample consisted of peripheral blood. These receptors were obtained from an adult man with Graves' ophthalmopathy.

Ten or more counts support this clonotype. The J gene is TRBJ2-5, the V gene TRBV10-1; 10 nucleotides agree with TRBD2. Per germline, CDR1 WNHNN and CDR2 SYGVQD (reference sequence). This CDR3 contains 16 residues. V was pared by 0 bases and J by 4 bases, with 5 bases of the junction left unmatched. CDR3 in amino acids: CASSESASGRRETQYF. CDR3 DNA sequence: TGCGCCAGCAGTGAGTCCGCTAGCGGGAGAAGAGAGACCCAGTACTTC.

In its sample, this clonotype was seen many times. The chain couples TRBV5-4 to TRBJ2-7, with D hard to call. CDR3 length equals 13 residues. V lost 4 bases and J lost 2, with 10 bases in between. Germline-derived CDR1 and CDR2 are SGHNT and YYREEE (reference sequence). CDR3 loop: CASSTDSAYEQYF. DNA for the CDR3: TGTGCCAGCAGCACCGACTCAGCCTACGAGCAGTACTTC.

This clonotype was found many times. The rearrangement joins TRBV19 to TRBJ1-5, with TRBD1 matching over 8 bases. Germline CDR1 and CDR2: LNHDA and SQIVND (reference sequence). V trimming: 6 bases; J trimming: 5 bases; junction bases outside the gene matches: 12. The CDR3 sequence is 16 residues long. CDR3 loop: CASRRGGGQGYQPQHF. The CDR3 nucleotides are TGTGCCAGTAGACGCGGGGGAGGACAGGGTTATCAGCCCCAGCATTTT.

This clonotype was seen at least ten times. The V and J genes are TRBV28 and TRBJ2-7; D may be TRBD1 (5 bases). From germline, CDR1 is MDHEN and CDR2 SYDVKM. Trimming took off 2 bases at V and 3 bases at J, with 11 bases between the two ends. The CDR3 runs 14 residues. This CDR3 is CASSLVWGSYEQYF. The CDR3 DNA is TGTGCCAGCAGTTTAGTTTGGGGCAGCTACGAGCAGTACTTC.

Many counts were recorded for this clonotype. The chain joins TRBV20-1 to TRBJ2-7; 7 bases match TRBD2. Per the germline V gene, CDR1 is DFQATT and CDR2 is SNEGSKA (reference sequence). This CDR3 comprises 16 residues. The ends lost 4 bases at V and 2 bases at J; junction bases unmatched: 14. DNA for the CDR3: TGCAGTGCTACTACTAGGGGCCGGGGACTAACCTACGAGCAGTACTTC. Encoded protein: CSATTRGRGLTYEQYF.